Listed below are T cell receptor beta chains from one sample, sequenced in a study of OX40 agonist ivuxolimab in advanced cancers. Clones were read by immunoSEQ multiplex PCR, and TCRdb kept only the in-frame ones, dropping some. The profile shows some 44,000 clones, over 80% of them singletons. Sequencing used CD4+ or CD8+ T cells sorted from blood, obtained in a trial of the OX40 agonist ivuxolimab. Every receptor here comes from an adult with an advanced solid tumor such as melanoma, head and neck, liver or kidney cancer. CDR3s include the opening cysteine and the closing phenylalanine or tryptophan. The D gene is left open where the match is weak. Size is omitted from some rows. Given values are once, few, many or a class for expanded clones.

CDR3aa	CDR3nt	abundance	v_gene	j_gene	d_gene
CASSPGGAWQPQHF	TGTGCCAGCAGTCCCGGGGGGGCATGGCAGCCCCAGCATTTT	NA	TRBV6-5	TRBJ1-5	NA
CASSLGRAYNEQFF	TGTGCCAGCAGCTTGGGGAGGGCCTACAATGAGCAGTTCTTC	NA	TRBV11-3	TRBJ2-1	TRBD2
CASSLEPGNTIYF	TGTGCCAGCAGCTTAGAGCCTGGAAACACCATATATTTT	NA	TRBV11-2	TRBJ1-3	NA
CASSLGGQGNYGYTF	TGCGCCAGCAGCTTGGGGGGACAGGGAAACTATGGCTACACCTTC	NA	TRBV5-1	TRBJ1-2	TRBD1
CASSRVGGTEAFF	TGTGCCAGCAGCCGAGTGGGAGGCACTGAAGCTTTCTTT	NA	TRBV6-5	TRBJ1-1	NA
CASSPEISGANVLTF	TGTGCCAGCTCACCAGAGATTTCTGGGGCCAACGTCCTGACTTTC	NA	TRBV18	TRBJ2-6	NA
CASSEHTVAQYF	TGTGCCAGCAGTGAGCACACAGTGGCCCAGTACTTC	NA	TRBV2	TRBJ2-5	NA
CASSFGGQGWNTEAFF	TGTGCCAGCAGCTTTGGGGGACAGGGGTGGAACACTGAAGCTTTCTTT	few	TRBV7-9	TRBJ1-1	TRBD1
CASSPRGGYTEAFF	TGTGCCAGCAGCCCCCGAGGAGGGTACACTGAAGCTTTCTTT	NA	TRBV7-9	TRBJ1-1	NA
CASGWDMGNGSPLHF	TGTGCCAGCGGCTGGGACATGGGGAATGGGTCACCCCTCCACTTT	NA	TRBV2	TRBJ1-6	NA
CASSQGQKIRYEQYF	TGTGCCAGCAGCCAGGGACAGAAGATCCGATACGAGCAGTACTTC	NA	TRBV5-6	TRBJ2-7	TRBD1
CAWSVLLSPGEQYF	TGTGCCTGGAGTGTACTACTAAGTCCGGGGGAGCAGTACTTC	few	TRBV30	TRBJ2-7	NA
CASSLGGFEAFF	TGTGCCAGCAGTCTGGGGGGGTTTGAAGCTTTCTTT	NA	TRBV28	TRBJ1-1	NA
CASSLTAPRGYTF	TGTGCCAGCAGCTTGACAGCCCCGCGCGGCTACACCTTC	NA	TRBV5-6	TRBJ1-2	NA
CSVRTSGNSDTQYF	TGCAGCGTTCGGACTAGCGGGAATAGTGATACGCAGTATTTT	NA	TRBV29-1	TRBJ2-3	TRBD2
CASRQQGNTEAFF	TGTGCCAGCAGACAACAGGGAAACACTGAAGCTTTCTTT	NA	TRBV6-5	TRBJ1-1	NA
CASSRLTGVGTEAFF	TGCGCCAGCAGCCGACTCACAGGGGTGGGGACTGAAGCTTTCTTT	NA	TRBV4-1	TRBJ1-1	TRBD1
CASSPRRTVNYGYTF	TGTGCCAGCAGCCCCCGCAGGACGGTTAACTATGGCTACACCTTC	NA	TRBV6-6	TRBJ1-2	NA
CASSSTSGSSVRFNEQFF	TGTGCCAGTAGTTCCACTAGCGGAAGCAGCGTTCGGTTCAATGAGCAGTTCTTC	NA	TRBV19	TRBJ2-1	TRBD2
CASSVIDSGGRTF	TGTGCCAGCAGCGTAATTGATTCGGGGGGGCGCACCTTC	few	TRBV9	TRBJ1-2	NA
CASSHTGTYGYTF	TGTGCCAGCAGCCATACGGGTACCTATGGCTACACCTTC	once	TRBV5-4	TRBJ1-2	NA
CASSLLPGGAKNIQYF	TGCGCCAGCAGCTTACTCCCGGGGGGAGCCAAAAACATTCAGTACTTC	NA	TRBV5-1	TRBJ2-4	TRBD2
CASSHGTSSYNEQFF	TGTGCCAGCAGTCACGGGACTAGCTCCTACAATGAGCAGTTCTTC	NA	TRBV28	TRBJ2-1	TRBD2
CSAFSRGGYTF	TGCAGTGCTTTTAGCAGGGGCGGCTACACCTTC	medium-sized	TRBV20-1	TRBJ1-2	NA
CASSLGGLAASGKDEQFF	TGTGCCAGCAGCTTAGGGGGCTTGGCGGCTAGCGGAAAGGATGAGCAGTTCTTC	NA	TRBV11-3	TRBJ2-1	TRBD2
CATSRDNQPQHF	TGTGCCACCAGCAGAGATAATCAGCCCCAGCATTTT	few	TRBV15	TRBJ1-5	NA
CASSPISPLGVGANVLTF	TGTGCCAGCTCACCCATTTCGCCTCTAGGGGTTGGGGCCAACGTCCTGACTTTC	NA	TRBV18	TRBJ2-6	NA